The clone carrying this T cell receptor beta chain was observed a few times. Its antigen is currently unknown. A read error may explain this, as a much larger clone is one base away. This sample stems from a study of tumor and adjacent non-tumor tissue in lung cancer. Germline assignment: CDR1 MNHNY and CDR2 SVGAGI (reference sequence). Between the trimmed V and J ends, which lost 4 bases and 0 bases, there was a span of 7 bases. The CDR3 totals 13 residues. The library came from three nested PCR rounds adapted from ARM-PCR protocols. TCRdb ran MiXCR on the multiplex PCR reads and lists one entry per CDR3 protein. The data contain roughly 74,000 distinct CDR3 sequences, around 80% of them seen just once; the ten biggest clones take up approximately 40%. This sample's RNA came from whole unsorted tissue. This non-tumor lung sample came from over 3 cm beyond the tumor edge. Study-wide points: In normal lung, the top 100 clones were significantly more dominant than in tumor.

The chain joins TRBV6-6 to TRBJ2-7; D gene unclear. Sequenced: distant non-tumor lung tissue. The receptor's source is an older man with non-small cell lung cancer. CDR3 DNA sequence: TGTGCCAGCAGTTTAGTGGGCTCCTACGAGCAGTACTTC. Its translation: CASSLVGSYEQYF.